This TCR beta chain was recovered during a study of shared clonotypes between healthy human individuals. Every subset had its genomic DNA shared out evenly among several immunoSEQ plates. Each replicate PCR on the sorted subsets used 150 to 200 ng DNA (approximately 33,000 T cell genomes). Only in-frame clones appear in the TCRdb table, and some are missing; sequencing was by immunoSEQ multiplex PCR. The data hold about 1,900,000 clones, with roughly 94% observed a single time. Cells designated naive CD8 were CD45RO-negative and were positively selected for CCR7, with terminally differentiated effector memory CD45RA+ cells excluded. All of the donors resided in Nashville, Tennessee, and each was a Caucasian adult. Worth noting for this clone: The antigen is undetermined. Other DNA sequences in the sample encode the same CDR3.

The V end was cut by 0 bases, the J end by 5 bases, with 13 bases between. Germline lookup yields CDR1 LGHNA and CDR2 YNFKEQ. This CDR3 is 15 amino acids long. Whole-study findings and limits: Clonotypes which were not shared had lower generation probabilities than clonotypes that all four donors shared.

The V and J genes are TRBV4-2 and TRBJ2-5; D is possibly TRBD1 or TRBD2 (6 bases each). The TCR sequence derives from a man between 18 and 29 years old in good health. The sample was naive CD8+ T cells sorted from blood. For the CDR3, the DNA is TGTGCCAGCAGCCAAGATCTCGGGGGCGGGGAGACCCAGTACTTC. Translation: CASSQDLGGGETQYF.